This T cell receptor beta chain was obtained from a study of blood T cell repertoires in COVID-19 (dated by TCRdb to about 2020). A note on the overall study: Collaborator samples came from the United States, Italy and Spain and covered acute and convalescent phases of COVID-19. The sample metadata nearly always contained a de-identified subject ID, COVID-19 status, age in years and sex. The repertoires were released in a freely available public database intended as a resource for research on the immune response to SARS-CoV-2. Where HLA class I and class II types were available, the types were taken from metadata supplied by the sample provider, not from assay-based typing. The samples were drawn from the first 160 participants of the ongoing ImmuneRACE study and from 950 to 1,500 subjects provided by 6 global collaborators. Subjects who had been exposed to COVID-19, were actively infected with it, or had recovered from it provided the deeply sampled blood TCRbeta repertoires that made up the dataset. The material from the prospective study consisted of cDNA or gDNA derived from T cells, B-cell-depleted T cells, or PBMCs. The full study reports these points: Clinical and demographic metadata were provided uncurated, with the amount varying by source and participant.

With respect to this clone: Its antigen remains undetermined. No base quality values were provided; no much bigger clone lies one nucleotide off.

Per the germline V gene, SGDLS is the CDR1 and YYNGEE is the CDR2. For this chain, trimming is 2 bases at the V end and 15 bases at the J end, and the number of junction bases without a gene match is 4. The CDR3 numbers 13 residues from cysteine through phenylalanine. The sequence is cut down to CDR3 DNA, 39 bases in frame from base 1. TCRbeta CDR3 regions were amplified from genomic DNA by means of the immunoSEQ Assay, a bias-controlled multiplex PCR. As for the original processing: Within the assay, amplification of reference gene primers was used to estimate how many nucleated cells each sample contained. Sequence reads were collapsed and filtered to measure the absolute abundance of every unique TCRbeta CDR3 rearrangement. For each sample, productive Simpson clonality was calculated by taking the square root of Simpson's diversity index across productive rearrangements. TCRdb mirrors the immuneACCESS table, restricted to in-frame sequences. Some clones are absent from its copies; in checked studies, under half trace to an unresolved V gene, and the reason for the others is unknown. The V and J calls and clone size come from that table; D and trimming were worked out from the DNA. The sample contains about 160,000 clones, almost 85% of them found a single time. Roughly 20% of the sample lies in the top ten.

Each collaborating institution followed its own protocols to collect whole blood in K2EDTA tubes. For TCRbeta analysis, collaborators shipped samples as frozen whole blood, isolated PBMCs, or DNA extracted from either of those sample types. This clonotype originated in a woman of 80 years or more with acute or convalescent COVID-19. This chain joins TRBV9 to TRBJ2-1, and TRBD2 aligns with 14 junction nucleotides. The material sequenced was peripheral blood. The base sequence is TGTGCCAGCAGCGTCGGGACTAGCGGGAGTCGGTTCTTC. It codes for CASSVGTSGSRFF. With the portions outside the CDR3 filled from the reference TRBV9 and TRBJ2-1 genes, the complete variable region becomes DSGVTQTPKHLITATGQRVTLRCSPRSGDLSVYWYQQSLDQGLQFLIQYYNGEERAKGNILERFSAQQFPDLHSELNLSSLELGDSALYFCASSVGTSGSRFFGPGTRLTVL.